This T cell receptor (beta chain) was retrieved from a study of identical twins. Broader study findings: The degree of excess twin sharing was weaker in beta out-of-frame sequences.

V shed 0 bases and J shed 5 bases, with 7 bases lying between them. Germline V gene sequence: CDR1 KGHDR, CDR2 SFDVKD. This CDR3 has 13 residues. MiXCR, run by TCRdb on the 5' RACE reads, gives a single entry per CDR3 protein. The data hold under 350,000 distinct CDR3 sequences, with over 8.5% observed a single time. To note about this clonotype: Its antigen is currently unknown.

These data also featured in a second study, about yellow fever vaccine responses in identical twins.

This TCR came from a woman aged 18-30 years in good health. Material: CD8+ T cells sorted from blood. The chain employs TRBV24-1 and TRBJ2-7; D perhaps matches TRBD2 (5 bases). CDR3 nucleotide sequence: TGTGCCACCAGTGATTTGGGGGAGAACGAGCAGTACTTC. It is translated as CATSDLGENEQYF.